This TCR beta chain came from a study of cytotoxic CD8 clonotypes in ibrutinib-treated CLL. This clone appeared a few times. TCRdb keeps only in-frame clones here, not all; method: immunoSEQ multiplex PCR. The sample lists about 120,000 clones; roughly 60% were seen once. The sequence was collected from a human donor with chronic lymphocytic leukemia. The sequencing used PBMCs, collected after 24 months of ibrutinib treatment.

The CDR3 region has the DNA TGTGCCAGCAGCGGACGACAGGGGACAACCTACGAGCAGTACTTC. Its protein is CASSGRQGTTYEQYF. The rearrangement links TRBV9 to TRBJ2-7; 8 bases agree with TRBD1. The CDR3 is 15 amino acids. V lost 3 bases and J lost 2; bases outside the gene matches: 7. Germline lookup yields CDR1 SGDLS and CDR2 YYNGEE.